Presented here are 22 T cell receptor beta chains from one specimen sequenced in a study of hypomethylating agent response in myelodysplastic syndrome. The protocol was immunoSEQ multiplex PCR, while the TCRdb copy is restricted to in-frame clones and leaves out a portion. The table records over 8,000 clones, 75% to 85% of them present only once. Sample: bone marrow, taken before or after starting hypomethylating agent treatment for myelodysplastic syndrome (not recorded which). The receptors originated from a human donor with myelodysplastic syndrome.

V usage is TRBV27 and J usage is TRBJ2-1; 8 bases are a match to TRBD2. The CDR3 has 14 amino acids. CDR1 MNHEY and CDR2 SMNVEV come from the germline V gene (reference sequence). The trim removed 2 bases at V and 12 bases at J, leaving 9 bases unmatched. In DNA form, the CDR3 reads TGTGCCAGCAGTTTAGGGGCCGCCGGGAGGGGGCAGTTCTTC. Its translation is CASSLGAAGRGQFF.

The V call is TRBV15, the J call TRBJ2-3; D gene unclear. The CDR3 is 14 amino acids. Trimming shortened V by 8 bases and J by 5 bases, and 17 bases separated the two germline ends. CDR1 and CDR2 (germline): LNHNV, YYDKDF (reference sequence). The CDR3 reads CATSRSTWGDTQYF. CDR3 nucleotides: TGTGCCACCTCCCGAAGCACCTGGGGAGATACGCAGTATTTT.

V usage is TRBV18 and J usage is TRBJ1-1; D is uncertain. This CDR3 is 15 amino acids long. The germline V gene encodes CDR1 KGHSH and CDR2 LQKENI. Trimming pared 2 bases from V and 4 bases from J, leaving 14 bases between. This chain's CDR3 is CASSPNRDGGTEAFF. The CDR3, as DNA: TGTGCCAGCTCACCAAATCGAGATGGAGGCACTGAAGCTTTCTTT.

This clone was seen once. The chain is built from TRBV2 and TRBJ2-7; 12 bases are a match to TRBD2. J gave up 5 bases and V 8 bases, and 7 bases lay outside the gene matches. The CDR3 has 14 residues. Germline V CDR1 and CDR2: SNHLY, FYNNEI. CDR3 amino acids: CASLWASGGDEQYF. The CDR3 DNA reads TGTGCCAGCTTGTGGGCTAGCGGGGGGGACGAGCAGTACTTC. The whole variable domain, remainder taken from reference TRBV2 and TRBJ2-7, is EPEVTQTPSHQVTQMGQEVILRCVPISNHLYFYWYRQILGQKVEFLVSFYNNEISEKSEIFDDQFSVERPDGSNFTLKIRSTKLEDSAMYFCASLWASGGDEQYFGPGTRLTVT.

This chain connects TRBV5-1 to TRBJ2-2; D remains ambiguous. CDR1 is SGHRS and CDR2 is YFSETQ in the germline V gene. The CDR3 spans 18 residues. V lost 0 bases and J lost 1, with 16 bases in between. The CDR3 DNA reads as TGCGCCAGCAGCTTGGAGTACAGCCGACGCCAGAACACCGGGGAGCTGTTTTTT. Its translation: CASSLEYSRRQNTGELFF.

This sequence joins TRBV28 and TRBJ2-5, with D uncertain. Trimming left V 5 bases short and J 2 bases short, with 3 bases between. The CDR3 is 11 residues long. The germline V gene has CDR1 MDHEN and CDR2 SYDVKM. The CDR3 loop is CASSLQETQYF. The CDR3 region has the DNA TGTGCCAGCAGTCTACAAGAGACCCAGTACTTC.

The chain uses TRBV6-6 and TRBJ1-3; D may be TRBD1 (6 bases). The CDR3 contains 15 residues. Germline-derived CDR1 and CDR2 are MNHNY and SVGAGI (reference sequence). Trimming shortened V by 4 bases and J by 4 bases, and 14 bases separated the two germline ends. CDR3 amino acids: CASSFTTGPGNTIYF. The CDR3 DNA sequence: TGTGCCAGCAGTTTCACCACAGGGCCCGGAAACACCATATATTTT.

V is TRBV7-9 and J is TRBJ2-1; D not certain. Trimming cost V 3 bases and J 9 bases, with 6 bases left between them. CDR3 length: 11 residues. CDR1 is SEHNR, CDR2 FQNEAQ, per germline (reference sequence). For the CDR3, the DNA is TGTGCCAGCAGCTTCTTGGCTGAGCAGTTCTTC. It specifies CASSFLAEQFF. Combining the CDR3 with reference TRBV7-9 and TRBJ2-1 gives the whole variable domain DTGVSQNPRHKITKRGQNVTFRCDPISEHNRLYWYRQTLGQGPEFLTYFQNEAQLEKSRLLSDRFSAERPKGSFSTLEIQRTEQGDSAMYLCASSFLAEQFFGPGTRLTVL.

This rearrangement joins TRBV10-3 to TRBJ2-7; unclear D gene. Per the germline V gene, CDR1 is ENHRY and CDR2 is SYGVKD. Trimming stripped 3 bases from V and 0 bases from J, with 9 bases between. This CDR3 comprises 14 residues. CDR3 residues: CAISDKGSSYEQYF. CDR3 DNA sequence: TGTGCCATCAGTGATAAGGGAAGCTCCTACGAGCAGTACTTC.

The rearrangement uses TRBV7-9 and TRBJ1-2; tentatively, D is TRBD1 (5 bases). V was pared by 3 bases and J by 7 bases, with 12 bases between. CDR3 size: 13 residues. Germline V gene sequence: CDR1 SEHNR, CDR2 FQNEAQ (reference sequence). The chain's CDR3 is CASSLGQGGGYTF. The DNA for the CDR3 is TGTGCCAGCAGCTTGGGGCAGGGAGGTGGCTACACCTTC.

This chain links TRBV6-1 with TRBJ1-2; D is perhaps TRBD1 (5 bases). The germline V and J ends were trimmed by 4 bases and 1 base, with 10 bases remaining between them. Per the germline V gene, CDR1 is MNHNS and CDR2 is SASEGT. CDR3 size: 14 residues. CDR3 nucleotides: TGTGCCAGCAGTGGGGGAGGGGTTAACTATGGCTACACCTTC. Amino acids: CASSGGGVNYGYTF.

This clone was detected a few times. The rearrangement links TRBV5-4 to TRBJ1-1; the D is unclear. Trimming took 1 base from V and 2 from J, leaving 3 bases between them. The CDR3 is made up of 12 amino acids. The V gene's germline CDR1 is SGHNT and CDR2 YYREEE (reference sequence). CDR3 bases: TGTGCCAGCAGCTTGCGCAACACTGAAGCTTTCTTT. It specifies CASSLRNTEAFF.

The rearrangement uses TRBV28 and TRBJ1-1; 7 bases fit TRBD1. V lost 1 base, J lost 4 bases, and 0 bases stayed unmatched. The germline gives CDR1 MDHEN, CDR2 SYDVKM. This CDR3 spans 13 amino acids. CDR3 loop: CASSLSGGTEAFF. CDR3 sequence (DNA): TGTGCCAGCAGTTTATCAGGGGGCACTGAAGCTTTCTTT.

The CDR3 region is CASSLAALTSYGGTEAFF. CDR3 sequence (DNA): TGTGCCAGCAGCTTGGCAGCTTTAACCTCGTACGGTGGGACTGAAGCTTTCTTT. This chain joins TRBV5-8 and TRBJ1-1; D remains ambiguous. CDR3 size: 18 residues. Germline V gene data show CDR1 as SGHTS and CDR2 as YDEGEE. Trimming shortened V by 0 bases and J by 5 bases, and 23 bases separated the two germline ends. Variable domain in full (rest from reference TRBV5-8 and TRBJ1-1): EAGVTQSPTHLIKTRGQQATLRCSPISGHTSVYWYQQALGLGLQFLLWYDEGEERNRGNFPPRFSGRQFPNYSSELNVNALELEDSALYLCASSLAALTSYGGTEAFFGQGTRLTVV.

This clone is termed large. This chain joins TRBV27 and TRBJ2-6, with 9 bases fitting TRBD1. V trimming: 0 bases; J trimming: 0 bases; junction bases outside the gene matches: 9. Germline-derived CDR1 and CDR2 are MNHEY and SMNVEV (reference sequence). The CDR3 covers 20 residues. The chain's CDR3 is CASSLSPTGTGSSGANVLTF. The CDR3 coding sequence is TGTGCCAGCAGTTTATCCCCCACCGGGACAGGGAGCTCTGGGGCCAACGTCCTGACTTTC.

This clone was detected only a few times. The rearrangement joins TRBV5-1 to TRBJ1-1; D gene unclear. The germline gives CDR1 SGHRS, CDR2 YFSETQ. CDR3 size: 13 residues. Trimming took off 0 bases at V and 0 bases at J, with 3 bases between the two ends. In DNA form, the CDR3 reads TGCGCCAGCAGCTTGGTAGTGAACACTGAAGCTTTCTTT. It yields the protein CASSLVVNTEAFF. The whole variable domain, remainder taken from reference TRBV5-1 and TRBJ1-1, is KAGVTQTPRYLIKTRGQQVTLSCSPISGHRSVSWYQQTPGQGLQFLFEYFSETQRNKGNFPGRFSGRQFSNSRSEMNVSTLELGDSALYLCASSLVVNTEAFFGQGTRLTVV.

This clone appeared a single time. CDR3 DNA sequence: TGTGCCAGCAGACCCCCGACAGGGACAAGCTACGAGCAGTACTTC. This translates into CASRPPTGTSYEQYF. This chain joins TRBV6-6 and TRBJ2-7; TRBD1 matches 7 bases. Germline loops: CDR1 MNHNY, CDR2 SVGAGI (reference sequence). The length of the CDR3 is 15 residues. The ends lost 6 bases at V and 3 bases at J; junction bases unmatched: 11.

This clone is a singleton in its sample. The chain uses TRBV6-5 and TRBJ1-1, with no clear D. The V end lost 5 bases, the J end lost 5 bases, and 6 bases lay between the germline ends. This CDR3 contains 11 residues. Per germline, CDR1 MNHEY and CDR2 SVGAGI. The CDR3 nucleotides are TGTGCCAGCAGTCGAGAGACTGAAGCTTTCTTT. It is translated as CASSRETEAFF.

This sequence joins TRBV4-2 and TRBJ1-4, with D possibly being TRBD1 (6 bases). Deletions cut 5 bases from V and 6 bases from J, with 13 bases between. The CDR3 has 14 amino acids. CDR1 is LGHNA and CDR2 is YNFKEQ in the germline V gene. CDR3 loop: CASSFGGADEKLFF. In nucleotides, the CDR3 is TGTGCCAGCAGCTTCGGGGGCGCGGATGAAAAACTGTTTTTT.

The V call is TRBV7-2, the J call TRBJ2-7; no definite D call. This CDR3 is built from 13 residues. CDR1 and CDR2 from the germline V gene are SGHTA and FQGNSA. V was pared by 1 base and J by 3 bases, with 7 bases between. This CDR3 is CASSLVQYYEQYF. DNA of the CDR3: TGTGCCAGCAGCTTAGTGCAGTACTACGAGCAGTACTTC.

The chain combines TRBV19 with TRBJ2-2, with 8 bases fitting TRBD1. The CDR3 consists of 14 residues. Germline V lookup: CDR1 LNHDA, CDR2 SQIVND (reference sequence). V trimming: 10 bases; J trimming: 0 bases; junction bases outside the gene matches: 4. This CDR3 is CAIGQGPNTGELFF. The DNA of the CDR3 is TGTGCCATTGGACAGGGTCCGAACACCGGGGAGCTGTTTTTT.

This rearrangement joins TRBV18 to TRBJ2-6, with D possibly TRBD2 on 6 matching bases. V dropped 1 base and J dropped 0 bases, with 10 bases sitting between them. The CDR3 consists of 17 residues. Germline V gives CDR1 KGHSH, CDR2 LQKENI. DNA for the CDR3: TGTGCCAGCTCACCACGGGACTCTATCTCTGGGGCCAACGTCCTGACTTTC. This gives the protein CASSPRDSISGANVLTF. The variable domain in full, with the rest retrieved from reference TRBV18 and TRBJ2-6, is NAGVMQNPRHLVRRRGQEARLRCSPMKGHSHVYWYRQLPEEGLKFMVYLQKENIIDESGMPKERFSAEFPKEGPSILRIQQVVRGDSAAYFCASSPRDSISGANVLTFGAGSRLTVL.